What follows are 22 T cell receptor beta chains derived from one specimen sequenced in a study of T cell responses to AZD1222 COVID-19 vaccine. Assay used: immunoSEQ multiplex PCR; TCRdb lists only in-frame clones, some missing. The sample has about 120,000 clones; roughly 93% are singletons. Sequenced material: peripheral blood, taken on day 0 of AZD1222 vaccination. These receptors all come from an adult in good health.

This rearrangement joins TRBV14 to TRBJ2-2, with 13 bases matching TRBD2. The CDR3 length is 16 residues. The V gene's germline CDR1 is SGHDN and CDR2 FVKESK. The J segment lost 5 bases and the V segment lost 7 bases, leaving 7 bases of the junction unmatched. The DNA for the CDR3 is TGTGCCAGCACCAGACTAGCGGGAGGTGTAACCGGGGAGCTGTTTTTT. Translation gives CASTRLAGGVTGELFF.

The chain links TRBV5-1 to TRBJ1-1; 8 bases fit TRBD1. Germline-derived CDR1 and CDR2 are SGHRS and YFSETQ. With 0 bases clipped from V and 1 base from J, the junction kept 2 bases outside the gene matches. The CDR3 contains 15 residues. The CDR3 region has the DNA TGCGCCAGCAGCTTGGGTACAGGGGGGAACACTGAAGCTTTCTTT. The encoded protein is CASSLGTGGNTEAFF.

V usage is TRBV4-2 and J usage is TRBJ2-3, with TRBD2 matching 10 bases. The CDR3 runs 16 residues. V lost 5 bases and J lost 4; bases outside the gene matches: 9. Germline V gene sequence: CDR1 LGHNA, CDR2 YNFKEQ. CDR3 DNA: TGTGCCAGCAGCTCCCGACTAGCGGGCGGGGCAGATACGCAGTATTTT. As protein: CASSSRLAGGADTQYF.

The chain employs TRBV2 and TRBJ2-1; 15 bases are a match to TRBD2. The CDR3 totals 17 residues. Losses at the gene ends were 10 bases for V and 0 bases for J; bases not matched to a gene: 7. Per the germline V gene, CDR1 is SNHLY and CDR2 is FYNNEI. DNA for the CDR3: TGTGCCACCTACGGACTAGCGGGAGGGAGCTCCTACAATGAGCAGTTCTTC. It codes for CATYGLAGGSSYNEQFF.

V usage is TRBV18 and J usage is TRBJ2-2; no definite D call. The CDR3 is made up of 11 amino acids. Trimming took 8 bases from V and 9 from J, leaving 10 bases between them. Germline-derived CDR1 and CDR2 are KGHSH and LQKENI. The CDR3 loop is CASPSGRELFF. CDR3 DNA: TGTGCCAGCCCCTCTGGAAGGGAGCTGTTTTTT.

The rearrangement links TRBV2 to TRBJ2-1; the D is unclear. V was trimmed by 6 bases and J by 8 bases, leaving 26 bases between them. The CDR3 has 17 amino acids. Germline V CDR1 and CDR2: SNHLY, FYNNEI. The CDR3 DNA reads as TGTGCCAGCAGCAGCCGGATTGCGCGTAGGGCCCTGGATGAGCAGTTCTTC. Amino acids: CASSSRIARRALDEQFF.

The chain links TRBV3-1 (or the pseudogene TRBV3-2) to TRBJ1-1; D might be TRBD1 (6 bases). Between the trimmed V and J ends, which lost 1 base and 4 bases, there was a span of 13 bases. CDR1 is LGHDT, CDR2 YNNKEL, per germline (reference sequence). CDR3 length: 15 amino acids. DNA of the CDR3: TGTGCCAGCAGCCAAGGGAAACAGGGTTCCACTGAAGCTTTCTTT. This codes for CASSQGKQGSTEAFF.

The chain employs TRBV28 and TRBJ2-7; D remains ambiguous. The CDR3 is 14 amino acids. Germline loops: CDR1 MDHEN, CDR2 SYDVKM. The ends were cut back, 2 bases at V and 3 bases at J, with 11 bases in the middle. The CDR3 DNA reads TGTGCCAGCAGTTTAGCCCCTACCTACTACGAGCAGTACTTC. It codes for CASSLAPTYYEQYF.

The CDR3, as DNA: TGTGCCAGCAGCCAAACAGGTAGTGGCTATGGCTACACCTTC. Translating gives CASSQTGSGYGYTF. The rearrangement joins TRBV9 to TRBJ1-2, with a possible D match to TRBD1 (5 bases). V gave up 4 bases and J gave up 4 bases, with 14 bases separating them. The CDR3 consists of 14 residues. Germline lookup yields CDR1 SGDLS and CDR2 YYNGEE.

This chain uses TRBV5-1 with TRBJ1-2, with D hard to call. Trimming cost V 4 bases and J 4 bases, with 14 bases left between them. Germline assignment: CDR1 SGHRS and CDR2 YFSETQ. There are 14 residues in the CDR3. The CDR3, as DNA: TGCGCCAGCAGCCTGATGGAACAGTCCTATGGCTACACCTTC. Protein sequence: CASSLMEQSYGYTF.

The chain recombines TRBV5-8 with TRBJ2-1; 12 positions agree with TRBD2. The germline V gene encodes CDR1 SGHTS and CDR2 YDEGEE. V shed 3 bases, J shed 8 bases, and the junction held 6 bases outside the gene matches. CDR3 length: 15 amino acids. The CDR3 DNA reads as TGTGCCAGCAGCTCCCTAGCGGGAGGGCCTTATGAGCAGTTCTTC. Protein: CASSSLAGGPYEQFF.

The chain has TRBV10-2 and TRBJ2-1, with a weak D call TRBD2 (5 bases). V was clipped by 8 bases and J by 0 bases, with 5 bases between them. CDR1 WSHSY and CDR2 SAAADI come from the germline V gene. The CDR3 has 12 amino acids. The CDR3, as DNA: TGCGCCAGCGGGAGCTCCTACAATGAGCAGTTCTTC. Its protein product is CASGSSYNEQFF.

J is TRBJ1-6 and V is TRBV27; 9 positions match TRBD1. The ends lost 6 bases at V and 4 bases at J; junction bases unmatched: 16. The germline CDR1 and CDR2 sequences are MNHEY and SMNVEV (reference sequence). The CDR3 runs to 19 residues. CDR3 amino acids: CASSSTRDREWVYNSPLHF. CDR3 sequence (DNA): TGTGCCAGCAGCTCTACCCGGGACAGGGAATGGGTATATAATTCACCCCTCCACTTT.

This clone was recorded once. This chain uses TRBV5-5 with TRBJ1-2; D perhaps matches TRBD1 (6 bases). The V gene lost 4 bases and the J gene lost 4 bases, with 14 bases spanning the gap. The CDR3 has 14 amino acids. Germline CDR1 reads SGHKS; CDR2 reads YYEKEE (reference sequence). Here the CDR3 DNA reads TGTGCCAGCAGCCTTGGGACAACTCCCTATGGCTACACCTTC. Encoded protein: CASSLGTTPYGYTF.

V usage is TRBV11-3 and J usage is TRBJ2-3; 10 bases line up with TRBD2. This CDR3 contains 16 residues. Trimming at V came to 0 bases and at J to 3 bases, leaving 3 bases not matched to a gene. The germline CDR1 and CDR2 sequences are SGHNT and YENEEA. The chain's CDR3 is CASSLDPAGGTDTQYF. As DNA, the CDR3 is TGTGCCAGCAGCTTAGACCCAGCGGGAGGGACAGATACGCAGTATTTT.

The V call is TRBV6-5, the J call TRBJ1-1; no firm D call. Germline V CDR1 and CDR2: MNHEY, SVGAGI. The germline V and J ends were trimmed by 6 bases and 0 bases, with 8 bases remaining between them. The CDR3 is 13 amino acids. This chain's CDR3 is CASSPSMNTEAFF. The CDR3 DNA follows: TGTGCCAGCAGCCCAAGCATGAACACTGAAGCTTTCTTT.

The chain carries TRBV3-1 (or the pseudogene TRBV3-2) and TRBJ1-6, with a tentative D call TRBD1 (6 bases). This CDR3 region has 19 residues. Trimming pared 2 bases from V and 8 bases from J, leaving 25 bases between. Germline V CDR1 and CDR2: LGHDT, YNNKEL (reference sequence). CDR3 nucleotides: TGTGCCAGCAGCCAAAGATGGGGGAAGGGGGACCTTCGGGATTCACCCCTCCACTTT. Residues: CASSQRWGKGDLRDSPLHF.

The chain has TRBV10-3 and TRBJ1-3, with D hard to call. Germline CDR1 is ENHRY and CDR2 is SYGVKD. There are 12 residues in the CDR3. V was cut by 6 bases and J by 1 base, with 4 bases left in between. The CDR3 DNA reads TGTGCCATCAGCGGGTCTGGAAACACCATATATTTT. This translates into CAISGSGNTIYF.

V gene TRBV27 combines with J gene TRBJ2-5, with 9 bases aligning to TRBD1. Trimming at V came to 2 bases and at J to 1 base, leaving 2 bases not matched to a gene. The CDR3 totals 15 residues. Germline V CDR1 and CDR2: MNHEY, SMNVEV (reference sequence). CDR3 DNA sequence: TGTGCCAGCAGTTTAGAGACAGGGGGCCAAGAGACCCAGTACTTC. Encoded protein: CASSLETGGQETQYF.

The rearrangement links TRBV3-1 (or the pseudogene TRBV3-2) to TRBJ1-5; 8 bases are a match to TRBD1. CDR1 is LGHDT, CDR2 YNNKEL, per germline (reference sequence). The length of the CDR3 is 13 residues. The V gene end was trimmed by 3 bases and the J gene end by 6 bases; junction bases not matched to a gene: 1. The CDR3, as DNA: TGTGCCAGCAGCCAGGACAGGGTTCAGCCCCAGCATTTT. Amino acids: CASSQDRVQPQHF.

The rearrangement links TRBV7-8 to TRBJ1-6; TRBD1 might be the D (6 bases). The CDR3 length is 16 residues. Germline loops: CDR1 SGHVS, CDR2 FQNEAQ. Trimming left V 5 bases short and J 7 bases short, with 18 bases between. In DNA, the CDR3 is TGTGCCAGCAGCCTATCTGGGACACGAGGGAATTCACCCCTCCACTTT. Translation gives CASSLSGTRGNSPLHF.

As concerns this clone: The sample contains more than one DNA sequence encoding this CDR3. This rearrangement joins TRBV6-5 to TRBJ1-2; no definite D call. The CDR3 runs 12 residues. The V gene's germline CDR1 is MNHEY and CDR2 SVGAGI. V dropped 2 bases and J dropped 2 bases, with 3 bases sitting between them. CDR3 in DNA: TGTGCCAGCAGTTACCAGAACTATGGCTACACCTTC. It yields the protein CASSYQNYGYTF.